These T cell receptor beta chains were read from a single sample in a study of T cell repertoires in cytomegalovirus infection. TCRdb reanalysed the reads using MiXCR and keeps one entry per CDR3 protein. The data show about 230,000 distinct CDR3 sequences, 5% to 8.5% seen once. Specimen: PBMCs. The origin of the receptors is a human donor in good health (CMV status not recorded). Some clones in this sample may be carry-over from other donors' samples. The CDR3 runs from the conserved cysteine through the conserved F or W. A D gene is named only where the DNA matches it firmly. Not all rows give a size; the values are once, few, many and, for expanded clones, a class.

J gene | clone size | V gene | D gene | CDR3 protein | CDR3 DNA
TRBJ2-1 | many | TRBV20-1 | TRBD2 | CSARSTSGGSSYNEQFF | TGCAGTGCTAGATCGACTAGCGGGGGGTCGTCTTACAATGAGCAGTTCTTC
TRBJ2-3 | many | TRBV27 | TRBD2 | CASSFGLAGKSDTQYF | TGTGCCAGCAGTTTCGGCCTAGCGGGGAAATCAGATACGCAGTATTTT
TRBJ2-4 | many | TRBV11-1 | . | CASSAPRLDGTKNIQYF | TGTGCCAGCAGCGCCCCGCGATTAGATGGGACCAAAAACATTCAGTACTTC
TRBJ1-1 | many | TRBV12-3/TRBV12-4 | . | CASSLYQGNGEAFF | TGTGCCAGCAGTCTCTATCAGGGGAACGGTGAAGCTTTCTTT
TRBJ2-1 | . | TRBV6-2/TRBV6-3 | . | CASSYGWGVGNEQFF | TGTGCCAGCAGTTACGGCTGGGGGGTGGGTAATGAGCAGTTCTTC
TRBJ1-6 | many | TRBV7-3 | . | CASSRTGGGPLHF | TGTGCCAGCAGCCGAACGGGGGGGGGTCCCCTCCACTTT
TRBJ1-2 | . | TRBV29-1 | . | CSVEEGFYYGYTF | TGCAGCGTTGAGGAGGGGTTCTACTATGGCTACACCTTC
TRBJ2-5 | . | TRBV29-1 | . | CSVELGLGETQYF | TGCAGCGTTGAATTAGGGCTCGGGGAGACCCAGTACTTC
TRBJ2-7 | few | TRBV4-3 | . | CASSQDVNSGQYF | TGCGCCAGCAGCCAAGACGTGAACTCCGGGCAGTACTTC
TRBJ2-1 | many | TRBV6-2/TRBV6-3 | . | CASSYFTGRNEQFF | TGTGCCAGCAGTTATTTCACGGGACGAAATGAGCAGTTCTTC
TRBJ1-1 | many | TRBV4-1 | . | CASSQVPIRGTEAFF | TGCGCCAGCAGCCAAGTTCCCATCCGGGGGACTGAAGCTTTCTTT
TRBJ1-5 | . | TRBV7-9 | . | CASSLDGRTQPQHF | TGTGCCAGCAGCTTGGACGGGCGTACCCAGCCCCAGCATTTT
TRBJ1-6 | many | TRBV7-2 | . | CATTRERALGSPLHF | TGTGCCACAACCCGGGAAAGGGCGCTAGGTTCACCCCTCCACTTT
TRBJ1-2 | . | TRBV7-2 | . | CVSILVGGLHYGYTF | TGTGTCAGCATCTTAGTGGGGGGGCTCCACTATGGCTACACCTTC
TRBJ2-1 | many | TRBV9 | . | CASSVALAGLSYNEQFF | TGTGCCAGCAGCGTAGCTTTGGCAGGGCTCTCCTACAATGAGCAGTTCTTC
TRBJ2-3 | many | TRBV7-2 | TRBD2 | CASSSGTSGGARKDTQYF | TGTGCCAGCAGCTCCGGGACTAGCGGGGGGGCCCGGAAAGATACGCAGTATTTT
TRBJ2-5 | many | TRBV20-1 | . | CSATFRETQYF | TGCAGTGCCACGTTCAGAGAGACCCAGTACTTC
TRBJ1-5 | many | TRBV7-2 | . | CASSLTRNQPQHF | TGTGCCAGCAGCTTAACGCGCAATCAGCCCCAGCATTTT
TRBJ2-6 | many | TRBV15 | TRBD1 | CATSREGQVFSGANVLTF | TGTGCCACCAGCAGAGAGGGACAGGTCTTCTCTGGGGCCAACGTCCTGACTTTC
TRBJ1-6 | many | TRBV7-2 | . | CASSLRVGVYDSPLHF | TGTGCCAGCAGCTTACGGGTCGGAGTATATGATTCACCCCTCCACTTT
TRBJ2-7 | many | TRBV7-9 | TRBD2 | CAWSGGGNEQYF | TGTGCCTGGTCGGGAGGGGGAAACGAGCAGTACTTC
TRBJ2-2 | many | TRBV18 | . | CASSPGLLNTGELFF | TGTGCCAGCTCACCGGGACTCCTAAACACCGGGGAGCTGTTTTTT
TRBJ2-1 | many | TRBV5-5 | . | CASSPPSPGDLYNEQFF | TGTGCCAGCAGCCCCCCCTCACCGGGGGACCTTTACAATGAGCAGTTCTTC
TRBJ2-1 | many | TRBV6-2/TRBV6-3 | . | CASSYLVNNEQFF | TGTGCCAGCAGTTACCTAGTCAACAATGAGCAGTTCTTC
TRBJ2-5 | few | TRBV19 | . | CASSRTKETQYF | TGTGCCAGTAGTCGGACTAAAGAGACCCAGTACTTC
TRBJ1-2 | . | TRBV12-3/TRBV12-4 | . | CASSLAIKANYGYTF | TGTGCCAGCAGTTTAGCGATTAAAGCTAACTATGGCTACACCTTC
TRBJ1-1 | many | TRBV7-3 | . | CASSLGWGDSEAFF | TGTGCCAGCAGCTTAGGATGGGGGGACTCTGAAGCTTTCTTT
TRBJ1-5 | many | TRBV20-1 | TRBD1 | CSARDESGTGYNQPQHF | TGCAGTGCTAGAGATGAGTCCGGGACAGGATACAATCAGCCCCAGCATTTT
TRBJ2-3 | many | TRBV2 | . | CASSPGVLRTDTQYF | TGTGCCAGCAGTCCGGGGGTGTTGCGCACAGATACGCAGTATTTT
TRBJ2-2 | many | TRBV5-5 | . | CASSTAGQVGELFF | TGTGCCAGCAGCACTGCGGGGCAGGTCGGGGAGCTGTTTTTT
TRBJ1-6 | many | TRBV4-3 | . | CASSQDQENSPLHF | TGCGCCAGCAGCCAAGATCAGGAGAATTCACCCCTCCACTTT
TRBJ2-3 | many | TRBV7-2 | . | CASSLWSAPPTDTQYF | TGTGCCAGCAGCTTATGGTCCGCCCCACCCACAGATACGCAGTATTTT
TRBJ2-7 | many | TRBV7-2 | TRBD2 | CASSRSGGAGEQYF | TGTGCCAGCAGCCGTAGCGGGGGGGCAGGTGAGCAGTACTTC
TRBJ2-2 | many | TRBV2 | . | CASSLKLSNTGELFF | TGTGCCAGCAGTCTGAAACTATCGAACACCGGGGAGCTGTTTTTT
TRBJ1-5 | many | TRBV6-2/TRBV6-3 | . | CASSYRERPQHF | TGTGCCAGCAGTTACAGGGAGCGGCCCCAGCATTTT
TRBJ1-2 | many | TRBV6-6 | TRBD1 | CASSYVRGQGTGGYTF | TGTGCCAGCAGTTACGTAAGGGGGCAGGGGACAGGAGGCTACACCTTC
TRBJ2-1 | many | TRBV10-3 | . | CAISESGTPNQFF | TGTGCCATCAGTGAGTCAGGGACACCAAATCAGTTCTTC
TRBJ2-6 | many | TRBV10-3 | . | CAIMDSGANVLTF | TGTGCCATCATGGACTCTGGGGCCAACGTCCTGACTTTC
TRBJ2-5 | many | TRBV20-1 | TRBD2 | CSGLSGGSFQETQYF | TGCAGTGGTCTAAGCGGGGGGTCTTTCCAAGAGACCCAGTACTTC
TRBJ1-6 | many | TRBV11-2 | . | CASSLDPRGNSPLHF | TGTGCCAGCAGCTTAGATCCGAGGGGGAATTCACCCCTCCACTTT
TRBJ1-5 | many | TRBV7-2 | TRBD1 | CASSGDRGDQPQHF | TGTGCCAGCAGCGGCGACAGGGGGGATCAGCCCCAGCATTTT
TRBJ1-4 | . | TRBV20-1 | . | CSASRTGTPVEKLFF | TGCAGTGCGTCTAGGACCGGGACCCCTGTGGAAAAACTGTTTTTT
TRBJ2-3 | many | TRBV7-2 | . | CASSLRRGLSNTQYF | TGTGCCAGCAGCTTAAGGCGGGGGCTTTCGAATACGCAGTATTTT
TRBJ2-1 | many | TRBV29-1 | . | CSVEEDGKEQFF | TGCAGCGTTGAAGAAGATGGGAAGGAGCAGTTCTTC